This T cell receptor beta chain was sequenced for a study of blood T cells in healthy people across ages. Per the germline V gene, CDR1 is SQVTM and CDR2 is ANQGSEA. The CDR3 sequence is 12 residues long. A remark on this clonotype: As yet, its antigen is unknown.

It was with a sample-barcoded 5' primer and a J-beta primer mix that a second PCR of roughly 6 to 12 cycles was run. TCRdb called the 5' RACE reads again in MiXCR, with one record for every CDR3 protein. The repertoire holds around 1.5 million distinct CDR3 sequences, with 55% to 75% as singletons. Study-wide results and limits: Strongly correlated with naive T cell percentage was TCR beta diversity.

In each sample, at least 6 million PBMCs were isolated. Samples each had at least 5 micrograms of total RNA extracted. This chain uses TRBV29-1 with TRBJ2-3; D not certain. This receptor was taken from a man aged 18 to 35 in good health. The sequenced material came from blood. The CDR3 DNA sequence: TGCAACGCTTACGACCCCACAGATACGCAGTATTTT. This gives the protein CNAYDPTDTQYF.